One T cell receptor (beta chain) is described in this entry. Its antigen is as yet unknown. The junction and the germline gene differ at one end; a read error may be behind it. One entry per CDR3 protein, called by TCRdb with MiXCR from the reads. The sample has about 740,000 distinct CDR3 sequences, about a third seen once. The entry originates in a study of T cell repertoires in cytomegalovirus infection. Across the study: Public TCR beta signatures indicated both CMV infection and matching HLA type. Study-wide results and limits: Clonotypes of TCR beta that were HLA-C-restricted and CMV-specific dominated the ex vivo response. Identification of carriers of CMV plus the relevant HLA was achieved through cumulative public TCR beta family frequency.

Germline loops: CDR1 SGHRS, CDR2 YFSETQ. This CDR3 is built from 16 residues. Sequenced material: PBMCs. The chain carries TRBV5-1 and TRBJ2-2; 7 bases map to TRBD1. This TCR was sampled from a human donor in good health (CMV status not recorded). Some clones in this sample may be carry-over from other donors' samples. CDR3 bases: TGCGCCAGCAGCTCCCGGGACAGAACAACCACCAGGGAGCTGTTTTTT. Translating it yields CASSSRDRTTTRELFF.